This entry features one T cell receptor beta chain sequence. The germline V gene encodes CDR1 MDHEN and CDR2 SYDVKM. The V segment lost 6 bases and the J segment 5 bases; nucleotides outside the gene matches: 5. This CDR3 is 14 amino acids long. The data derive from a study of blood T cell repertoires in COVID-19. The method was immunoSEQ multiplex PCR; TCRdb's version includes in-frame clones alone and lacks a portion of them. This sample has over 250,000 clones, with 75% to 90% found just once. The sequenced sample consisted of peripheral blood. The receptor was isolated from a woman in her 70s with COVID-19, enrolled during active disease. This chain connects TRBV28 to TRBJ2-7; 12 positions agree with TRBD1. The CDR3 coding sequence is TGTGCCAGCAGGACCGGGACAGGGGGCGACGAGCAGTACTTC. Amino acids: CASRTGTGGDEQYF. Variable domain in full (rest from reference TRBV28 and TRBJ2-7): DVKVTQSSRYLVKRTGEKVFLECVQDMDHENMFWYRQDPGLGLRLIYFSYDVKMKEKGDIPEGYSVSREKKERFSLILESASTNQTSMYLCASRTGTGGDEQYFGPGTRLTVT.